The 20 T cell receptor beta chains presented below share a single source sample, sequenced in a study of beta chain features in type 1 diabetes. Findings and caveats of the study: Across all four CD4+ subsets, people with type 1 diabetes showed modestly shorter TCRB CDR3s.

Reverse transcription of all isolated RNA meant that expressed TCRB transcripts were sequenced. Profiling relied on immunoSEQ multiplex PCR, and the TCRdb table lists in-frame clones only, not all of them. Of roughly 300,000 clones in the sample, over 7% were seen once. Antigen specificity for these receptors is unknown. Sequencing used central memory CD4+ T cells from blood. The receptors were sampled from a man between 25 and 39 years old with type 1 diabetes.

CDR3 in amino acids: CAISEGPRALYF. CDR3 nucleotide sequence: TGTGCCATCAGTGAGGGCCCGAGGGCCCTGTACTTC. The chain is built from TRBV10-3 and TRBJ2-7, with TRBD2 as a possible D gene (5 bases). The CDR3 is 12 amino acids. Germline lookup yields CDR1 ENHRY and CDR2 SYGVKD. V was pared by 2 bases and J by 12 bases, with 14 bases between.

In this sample, this clone turned up a few times. The gene calls are TRBV30 and TRBJ1-3; possibly TRBD1 for D (5 bases). Between the trimmed V and J ends, which lost 2 bases and 1 base, there was a span of 9 bases. CDR1 is GTSNPN, CDR2 SVGIG, per germline (reference sequence). The CDR3 length is 14 residues. The DNA of the CDR3 is TGTGCCTGGAGTTGGGGGGAGTCTGGAAACACCATATATTTT. Protein sequence: CAWSWGESGNTIYF.

The table lists this clone with a few counts. This chain uses TRBV30 with TRBJ2-1, with D uncertain. V gave up 4 bases and J gave up 6 bases, with 13 bases separating them. Germline CDR1 reads GTSNPN; CDR2 reads SVGIG (reference sequence). The CDR3 covers 13 residues. This CDR3 reads CAWNRDNPNEQFF. CDR3 sequence (DNA): TGTGCCTGGAACAGAGATAATCCCAATGAGCAGTTCTTC.

The J gene is TRBJ1-1, the V gene TRBV4-3; 7 bases match TRBD1. Germline lookup yields CDR1 LGHNA and CDR2 YSLEER. V lost 0 bases to trimming and J lost 7 bases; unmatched junction nucleotides: 5. The CDR3 spans 14 residues. As DNA, the CDR3 is TGCGCCAGCAGCCAAGATGAAACAGGGGTTGAAGCTTTCTTT. This codes for CASSQDETGVEAFF.

The sample holds a few counts of this clone. The chain employs TRBV4-1 and TRBJ2-1; D gene uncertain. Germline V gene sequence: CDR1 MGHRA, CDR2 YSYEKL. This CDR3 is 14 amino acids long. Trimming stripped 0 bases from V and 7 bases from J, with 10 bases between. Written as DNA, the CDR3 is TGCGCCAGCAGCCAAGATATAGGTCGGAATGAGCAGTTCTTC. Translation gives CASSQDIGRNEQFF.

The gene calls are TRBV10-1 and TRBJ2-3, with D possibly TRBD1 on 5 matching bases. The V gene's germline CDR1 is WNHNN and CDR2 SYGVQD (reference sequence). The V gene lost 0 bases and the J gene lost 4 bases, with 8 bases spanning the gap. The length of the CDR3 is 14 residues. The CDR3 nucleotides are TGCGCCAGCAGTGAGTCGCAGGGTTCAGATACGCAGTATTTT. This gives the protein CASSESQGSDTQYF.

The chain joins TRBV4-3 to TRBJ2-3; TRBD1 aligns across 7 bases. V shed 2 bases, J shed 0 bases, and the junction held 5 bases outside the gene matches. The germline CDR1 and CDR2 sequences are LGHNA and YSLEER. This CDR3 has 16 residues. This chain's CDR3 is CASSQYTGASTDTQYF. The DNA for the CDR3 is TGCGCCAGCAGCCAATATACAGGGGCGAGCACAGATACGCAGTATTTT.

This clone was observed a few times. This rearrangement joins TRBV7-9 to TRBJ2-5, with D possibly being TRBD1 (6 bases). The CDR3 contains 13 residues. CDR1 is SEHNR, CDR2 FQNEAQ, per germline (reference sequence). V was pared by 5 bases and J by 5 bases, with 12 bases between. The CDR3 region is CASSQGILETQYF. The DNA for the CDR3 is TGTGCCAGCAGCCAGGGGATTTTGGAGACCCAGTACTTC.

This clone turned up a few times. The chain carries TRBV6-6 and TRBJ1-6; 8 bases line up with TRBD1. Germline assignment: CDR1 MNHNY and CDR2 SVGAGI (reference sequence). This CDR3 is 14 amino acids long. V lost 6 bases, J lost 10 bases, and 8 bases stayed unmatched. The CDR3 spells CASRIGQGISPLHF. For the CDR3, the DNA is TGTGCCAGCAGGATAGGACAGGGAATCTCACCCCTCCACTTT.

As concerns this clone: At the DNA level, this CDR3 is encoded by other sequences in the same sample as well. This sequence joins TRBV6-5 and TRBJ1-5, with D possibly TRBD1 on 6 matching bases. Germline CDR1 reads MNHEY; CDR2 reads SVGAGI. The CDR3 contains 13 residues. The germline V and J ends were trimmed by 5 bases and 4 bases, with 9 bases remaining between them. CDR3 region: CASSPDRNQPQHF. The CDR3 DNA reads TGTGCCAGCAGTCCGGACAGAAATCAGCCCCAGCATTTT.

The V gene is TRBV7-2, the J gene TRBJ1-6; the D gene is possibly TRBD1 (5 bases). This CDR3 has 13 amino acids. Germline CDR1 and CDR2: SGHTA and FQGNSA. Trimming left V 7 bases short and J 7 bases short, with 11 bases between. This CDR3 is CASKGTVNSPLHF. CDR3 nucleotide sequence: TGTGCCAGCAAAGGGACGGTAAATTCACCCCTCCACTTT.

This clone was counted a few times. This chain links TRBV7-9 with TRBJ2-5, with D unresolved. CDR1 SEHNR and CDR2 FQNEAQ come from the germline V gene (reference sequence). The CDR3 runs 15 residues. V was shortened by 0 bases and J by 1 base, with 9 bases between the two germline ends. The CDR3 spells CASSLAGTRQETQYF. CDR3 sequence (DNA): TGTGCCAGCAGCTTAGCGGGAACCCGCCAAGAGACCCAGTACTTC. The whole variable domain, remainder taken from reference TRBV7-9 and TRBJ2-5, is DTGVSQNPRHKITKRGQNVTFRCDPISEHNRLYWYRQTLGQGPEFLTYFQNEAQLEKSRLLSDRFSAERPKGSFSTLEIQRTEQGDSAMYLCASSLAGTRQETQYFGPGTRLLVL.

The rearrangement joins TRBV5-1 to TRBJ1-2; D is perhaps TRBD1 (5 bases). The germline V gene has CDR1 SGHRS and CDR2 YFSETQ. This CDR3 is 13 amino acids long. V was pared by 2 bases and J by 9 bases, with 14 bases between. The CDR3 loop is CASSFAGIGSYTF. The CDR3 DNA is TGCGCCAGCAGCTTCGCAGGGATTGGGAGCTACACCTTC.

There are a few counts of this clone. This sequence joins TRBV10-1 and TRBJ2-1; 8 positions agree with TRBD2. The CDR3 spans 16 residues. Germline V CDR1 and CDR2: WNHNN, SYGVQD (reference sequence). With V trimmed by 0 bases and J by 9 bases, 10 bases remained unmatched. The CDR3 spells CASSESAGGRYREQFF. The CDR3 DNA reads as TGCGCCAGCAGTGAGTCGGCGGGGGGCCGCTACCGTGAGCAGTTCTTC.

The rearrangement joins TRBV7-8 to TRBJ2-7; unclear D gene. CDR3 length: 13 amino acids. Germline values: CDR1 SGHVS, CDR2 FQNEAQ. V was cut by 0 bases and J by 3 bases, with 6 bases left in between. The CDR3 DNA is TGTGCCAGCAGCTTAGCGCACAGCTACGAGCAGTACTTC. Amino acid sequence: CASSLAHSYEQYF.

This clone occurred a few times. This same CDR3 is encoded by further DNA sequences in the sample. V and J are TRBV5-1 and TRBJ1-2; no clear D gene. The CDR3 sequence is 14 residues long. V lost 0 bases and J 3 bases, leaving 9 bases between the germline ends. Germline CDR1 SGHRS, CDR2 YFSETQ. The DNA for the CDR3 is TGCGCCAGCAGCTTGGGGACGGCGGACTATGGCTACACCTTC. Translation gives CASSLGTADYGYTF. Combining the CDR3 with reference TRBV5-1 and TRBJ1-2 gives the whole variable domain KAGVTQTPRYLIKTRGQQVTLSCSPISGHRSVSWYQQTPGQGLQFLFEYFSETQRNKGNFPGRFSGRQFSNSRSEMNVSTLELGDSALYLCASSLGTADYGYTFGSGTRLTVV.

The rearrangement uses TRBV11-2 and TRBJ2-5; 8 nucleotides match TRBD1. Germline CDR1 reads SGHAT; CDR2 reads FQNNGV. There are 14 residues in the CDR3. Losses at the gene ends were 7 bases for V and 5 bases for J; bases not matched to a gene: 9. The CDR3 sequence is CASKETGVEETQYF. The CDR3 region has the DNA TGTGCCAGCAAGGAGACAGGGGTCGAGGAGACCCAGTACTTC.

J is TRBJ2-7 and V is TRBV11-2, with D uncertain. CDR3 size: 14 residues. Germline lookup yields CDR1 SGHAT and CDR2 FQNNGV. V lost 0 bases to trimming and J lost 5 bases, with 11 bases between them. The CDR3 here is CASSLDRSFDEQYF. The CDR3 coding sequence is TGTGCCAGCAGCTTAGATCGGTCGTTCGACGAGCAGTACTTC.

This clone was found a few times. V is TRBV14 and J is TRBJ2-3; D is undetermined. Trimming took 7 bases from V and 11 from J, leaving 16 bases between them. CDR3 size: 12 residues. Germline V gene lookup returns CDR1 SGHDN and CDR2 FVKESK. CDR3: CASTRSGLEQYF. DNA for the CDR3: TGTGCCAGCACTCGCTCGGGTCTGGAGCAGTATTTT.

This chain uses TRBV4-3 with TRBJ1-4, with 11 nucleotides matching TRBD1. Losses at the gene ends were 4 bases for V and 8 bases for J; bases not matched to a gene: 6. From germline, CDR1 is LGHNA and CDR2 YSLEER. This CDR3 contains 15 residues. The CDR3 spells CASSRWTGGQEKLFF. CDR3 DNA: TGCGCCAGCAGCCGTTGGACAGGGGGCCAAGAAAAACTGTTTTTT.